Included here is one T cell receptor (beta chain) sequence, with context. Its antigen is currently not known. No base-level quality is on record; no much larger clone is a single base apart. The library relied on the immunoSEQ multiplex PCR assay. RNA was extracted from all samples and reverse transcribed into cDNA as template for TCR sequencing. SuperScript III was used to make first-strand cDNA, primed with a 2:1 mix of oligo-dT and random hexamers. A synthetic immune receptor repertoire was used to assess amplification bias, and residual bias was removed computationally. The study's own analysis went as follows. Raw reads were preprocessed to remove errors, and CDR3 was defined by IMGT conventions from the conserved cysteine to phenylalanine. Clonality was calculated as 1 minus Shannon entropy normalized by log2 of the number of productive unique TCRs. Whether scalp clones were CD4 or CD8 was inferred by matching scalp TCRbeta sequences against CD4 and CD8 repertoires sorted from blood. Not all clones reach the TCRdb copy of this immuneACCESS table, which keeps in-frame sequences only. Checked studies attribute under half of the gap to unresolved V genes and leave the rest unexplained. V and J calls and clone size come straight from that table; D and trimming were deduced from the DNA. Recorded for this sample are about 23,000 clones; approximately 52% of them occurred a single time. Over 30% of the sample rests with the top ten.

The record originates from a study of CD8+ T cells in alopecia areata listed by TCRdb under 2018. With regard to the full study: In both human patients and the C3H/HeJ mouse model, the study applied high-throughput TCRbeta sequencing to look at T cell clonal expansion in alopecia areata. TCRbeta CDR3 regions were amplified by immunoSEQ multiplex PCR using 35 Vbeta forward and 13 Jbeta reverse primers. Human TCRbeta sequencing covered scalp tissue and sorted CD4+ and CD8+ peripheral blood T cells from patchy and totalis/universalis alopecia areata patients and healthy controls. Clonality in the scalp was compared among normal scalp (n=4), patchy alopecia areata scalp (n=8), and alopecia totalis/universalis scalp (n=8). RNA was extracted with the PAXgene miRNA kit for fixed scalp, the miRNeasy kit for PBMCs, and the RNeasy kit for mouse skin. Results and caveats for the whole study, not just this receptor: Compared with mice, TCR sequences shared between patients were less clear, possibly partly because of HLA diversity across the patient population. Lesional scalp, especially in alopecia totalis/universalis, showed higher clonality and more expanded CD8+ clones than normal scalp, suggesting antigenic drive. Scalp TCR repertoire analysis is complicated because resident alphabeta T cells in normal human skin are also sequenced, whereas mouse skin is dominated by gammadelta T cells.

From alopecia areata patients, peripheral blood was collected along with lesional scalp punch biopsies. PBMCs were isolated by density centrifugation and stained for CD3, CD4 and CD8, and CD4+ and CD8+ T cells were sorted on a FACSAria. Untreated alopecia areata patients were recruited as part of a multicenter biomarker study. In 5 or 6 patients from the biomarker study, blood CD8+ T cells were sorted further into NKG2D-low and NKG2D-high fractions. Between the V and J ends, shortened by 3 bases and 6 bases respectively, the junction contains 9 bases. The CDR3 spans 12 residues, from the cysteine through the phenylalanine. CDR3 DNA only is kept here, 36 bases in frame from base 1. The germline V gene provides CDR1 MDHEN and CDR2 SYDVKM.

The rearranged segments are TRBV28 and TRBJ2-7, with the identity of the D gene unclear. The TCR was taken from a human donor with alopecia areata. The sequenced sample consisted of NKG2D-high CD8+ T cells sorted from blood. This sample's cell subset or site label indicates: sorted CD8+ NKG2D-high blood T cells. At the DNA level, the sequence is TGTGCCAGCAGTTTGGGCAGTCTCGAGCAGTACTTC. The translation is CASSLGSLEQYF. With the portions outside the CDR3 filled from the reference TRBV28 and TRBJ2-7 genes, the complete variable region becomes DVKVTQSSRYLVKRTGEKVFLECVQDMDHENMFWYRQDPGLGLRLIYFSYDVKMKEKGDIPEGYSVSREKKERFSLILESASTNQTSMYLCASSLGSLEQYFGPGTRLTVT.